This T cell receptor (beta chain) stems from a study of cytomegalovirus exposure and HLA in healthy donors. Whole-study findings and limits: Analyzed later, most CMV-associated TCR beta chains appeared HLA-restricted. Previous analysis showed most TCR beta V segments were productive about 87% or about 30% of the time.

This clone occurred a few times. Its antigen is undetermined. Trimming stripped 7 bases from V and 6 bases from J, with 11 bases between. The CDR3 covers 11 residues. Per germline, CDR1 SQVTM and CDR2 ANQGSEA. It was with 60 Vbeta and 13 Jbeta primers that the PCR ran. Repertoires were generated with immunoSEQ multiplex PCR, while TCRdb's copy carries only in-frame clones and drops some. The sample records about 110,000 clones, over 65% being singletons. This chain uses TRBV29-1 with TRBJ2-3; D is possibly TRBD2 (5 bases). The TCR sequence derives from a woman younger than 45 in good health and CMV-seropositive. Sequencing was done on a sample of PBMCs. CDR3 in DNA: TGCAGCGCCGGACTTTCGGATACGCAGTATTTT. Its translation is CSAGLSDTQYF.